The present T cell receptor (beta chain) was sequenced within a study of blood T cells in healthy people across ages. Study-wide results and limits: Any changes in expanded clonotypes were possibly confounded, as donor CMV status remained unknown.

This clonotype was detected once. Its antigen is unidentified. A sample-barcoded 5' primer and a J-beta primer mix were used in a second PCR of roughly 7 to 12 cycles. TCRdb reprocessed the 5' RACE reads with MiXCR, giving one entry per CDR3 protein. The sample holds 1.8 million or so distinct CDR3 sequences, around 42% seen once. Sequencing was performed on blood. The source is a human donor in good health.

The CDR3 DNA follows: TGTGCCAGCCAGTGGACTGACTCCTACAATGAGCAGTTCTTC. This translates into CASQWTDSYNEQFF. The chain is built from TRBV6-6 and TRBJ2-1, with D perhaps TRBD2 (5 bases). The germline CDR1 and CDR2 sequences are MNHNY and SVGAGI (reference sequence). V was clipped by 8 bases and J by 0 bases, with 11 bases between them. This CDR3 spans 14 amino acids.